This T cell receptor (beta chain) was captured by sequencing in a study of molecular identifiers for immune sequencing clone quantification. The CDR3 sequence is 16 residues long. Trimming left V 1 base short and J 5 bases short, with 17 bases between. Looked up from germline, CDR1 is MGHRA and CDR2 is YSYEKL. This clonotype was observed at least ten times. Its antigen is unidentified. TCRdb reprocessed the PCR reads via MiXCR and lists one record per CDR3 protein. The table records roughly 320,000 distinct CDR3 sequences, about 20% of them present only once. Study-wide findings and caveats: Sharing of a barcode by identical TCR molecules could cause highly expanded clone sizes to be underestimated.

For naive CD8 T cells, sorting used the CD8+CD4-CCR7+CD45RA+ phenotype. The V call is TRBV4-1, the J call TRBJ1-1, with unresolved D. The specimen was naive CD8+ T cells from blood, with Jurkat cell RNA spiked in. Subset meaning: FACS-sorted CD8+CD4-CCR7+CD45RA+ naive T cells. This clonotype was obtained from a human donor in good health. Some libraries in this study had Jurkat cell RNA spiked in. For the CDR3, the DNA is TGCGCCAGCAGCCAAGGATCAATTACTCTAAAGACTGAAGCTTTCTTT. Protein: CASSQGSITLKTEAFF.